This is a list of T cell receptor beta chains from one sample in a study of blood T cell repertoires in COVID-19. Clones were sequenced by immunoSEQ multiplex PCR, and TCRdb holds only the in-frame ones, with some missing. This table holds 220,000 or so clones, 89% found once. Material: peripheral blood. The receptors were gathered from a man in his sixties who had recovered from COVID-19. Each CDR3 is given with its conserved first and last residue. D genes are given only for firm matches. Only part of the rows carry a size: once, few, many, or a class if the clone is expanded.

>TRBV15|TRBJ1-3|.|TRBD1
TGTGCCACCAGCAGAGATCAGGGGGTAGGAACCATATATTTT
CATSRDQGVGTIYF
>TRBV27|TRBJ1-5|.|.
TGTGCCAGCAGAGCCACCGGGGGTCAGCCCCAGCATTTT
CASRATGGQPQHF
>TRBV10-1|TRBJ2-6|few|TRBD1
TGCGCCAGCAGTTCCCGGGACAGGGCCCCTGGGGCCAACGTCCTGACTTTC
CASSSRDRAPGANVLTF
>TRBV11-2|TRBJ2-1|.|.
TGTGCCAGCAGCCCATACTGGGCAGGGACAACCTACAATGAGCAGTTCTTC
CASSPYWAGTTYNEQFF
>TRBV28|TRBJ1-2|.|.
TGTGCCAGCAGTTTAGAGCCACTATATGGCTACACCTTC
CASSLEPLYGYTF
>TRBV14|TRBJ2-2|.|.
TGTGCCAGCAGCCAAGATATCAGGGTGGACACCGGGGAGCTGTTTTTT
CASSQDIRVDTGELFF
>TRBV15|TRBJ1-1|.|.
TGTGCCACCAGCATTAGTATCTTTACTGAAGCTTTCTTT
CATSISIFTEAFF
>TRBV24-1|TRBJ2-2|.|.
TGTGCCACCAGTGATTTATTCGCAGGGAAGACCACCGGGGAGCTGTTTTTT
CATSDLFAGKTTGELFF
>TRBV4-2|TRBJ1-2|.|TRBD1
TGTGCCAGCAGCCAAGATCTGGTGGCAGGGGGAGCTCGCGGCTACACCTTC
CASSQDLVAGGARGYTF
>TRBV5-1|TRBJ2-4|.|.
TGCGCCAGCAGCTTGGCAGGGGATGGGGACATTCAGTACTTC
CASSLAGDGDIQYF
>TRBV28|TRBJ1-2|.|TRBD1
TGTGCCAGCAGTGATACAGGGGGGACTGGCTATGGCTACACCTTC
CASSDTGGTGYGYTF
>TRBV19|TRBJ1-2|.|TRBD1
TGTGCCAGTAGTACGACAGGGGGCTATGGCTACACCTTC
CASSTTGGYGYTF
>TRBV28|TRBJ2-7|.|.
TGTGCCAGCAGTTTAGGGCCAGGCCTCAGGAAGGAGCAGTACTTC
CASSLGPGLRKEQYF
>TRBV12-3/TRBV12-4|TRBJ1-1|.|.
TGTGCCAGCAGTGGGCGGGGGGTGGCTGAAGCTTTCTTT
CASSGRGVAEAFF
>TRBV5-4|TRBJ2-7|.|TRBD1
TGTGCCAGCAGCATAGGGACAGGGGGCGCGGAAGAGCAGTACTTC
CASSIGTGGAEEQYF
>TRBV5-1|TRBJ1-4|.|.
TGCGCCAGCAGCCTTGCAGGGCGAACTAATGAAAAACTGTTTTTT
CASSLAGRTNEKLFF
>TRBV4-3|TRBJ1-2|.|.
TGCGCCAGCAGCCAAGAAGGGACAAACTATGGCTACACCTTC
CASSQEGTNYGYTF
>TRBV6-5|TRBJ1-4|once|.
TGTGCCAGCAGTCCCCCAGGGGTTGAAAAACTGTTTTTT
CASSPPGVEKLFF
>TRBV28|TRBJ1-5|.|.
TGTGCCAGCAGTTCTGGGGGCGCAGGGCAGCCCCAGCATTTT
CASSSGGAGQPQHF
>TRBV4-2|TRBJ2-5|.|TRBD2
TGTGCCAGCAGCCAAGAGGTAGCGGGGCGGGAGACCCAGTACTTC
CASSQEVAGRETQYF
>TRBV3-1/TRBV3-2|TRBJ2-3|once|.
TGTGCCAGCAGCTACAAGACTAATACGCAGTATTTT
CASSYKTNTQYF
>TRBV3-1/TRBV3-2|TRBJ2-1|.|.
TGTGCCAGCAGCCAAGACGGAACCCTAGACCACAATGAGCAGTTCTTC
CASSQDGTLDHNEQFF
>TRBV5-4|TRBJ2-7|.|TRBD2
TGTGCCAGCAGCTTGCGGACTAGCACCTACGAGCAGTACTTC
CASSLRTSTYEQYF
>TRBV7-3|TRBJ2-3|once|TRBD2
TGTGCCAGCAGCTTATATACGGCTAGCGGGAGAGGAGATACGCAGTATTTT
CASSLYTASGRGDTQYF
>TRBV2|TRBJ2-1|once|TRBD2
TGTGCCAGCAGTCTGACTAGCGGGAAGATATCCTACAATGAGCAGTTCTTC
CASSLTSGKISYNEQFF
>TRBV18|TRBJ2-2|.|.
TGTGCCAGCTCACCACCGAACAGGGGAGGCGGGGAGCTGTTTTTT
CASSPPNRGGGELFF
>TRBV7-9|TRBJ2-5|.|.
TGTGCCAGCAGTCCGACCGGCGGGATCGCCCAGTACTTC
CASSPTGGIAQYF
>TRBV15|TRBJ2-2|.|TRBD2
TGTGCCACCAGCAGAGATCGGGGAGGGGCCGGGGAGCTGTTTTTT
CATSRDRGGAGELFF
>TRBV19|TRBJ1-4|.|.
TGTGCCAGTAGTAGTACGGGGGGGAATGAAAAACTGTTTTTT
CASSSTGGNEKLFF
>TRBV18|TRBJ1-6|once|.
TGTGCCAGCTCACCAAGCGAGGGCCGCGGTTCACCCCTCCACTTT
CASSPSEGRGSPLHF
>TRBV12-3/TRBV12-4|TRBJ1-2|few|TRBD1
TGTGCCAGCAGGCTGGACAGGGGGCATGGCTACACCTTC
CASRLDRGHGYTF
>TRBV5-4|TRBJ2-4|.|TRBD1
TGTGCCAGCAGTCTCCCGGGACAGGGCCAAAACATTCAGTACTTC
CASSLPGQGQNIQYF
>TRBV2|TRBJ2-2|.|TRBD2
TGTGCCAGCAGCGCGGTAGGGACTAGCGGCACCGGGGAGCTGTTTTTT
CASSAVGTSGTGELFF
>TRBV28|TRBJ2-7|.|TRBD2
TGTGCCAGCAGTCCCGCCCGGGGGGGTATCTACGAGCAGTACTTC
CASSPARGGIYEQYF
>TRBV7-3|TRBJ1-2|.|.
TGTGCCAGCAGCTTAAACGGGGACTATGGCTACACCTTC
CASSLNGDYGYTF
>TRBV6-5|TRBJ1-6|.|TRBD1
TGTGCCAGCAGTACACCCTCGACAGGGGGTTCTCCCCTCCACTTT
CASSTPSTGGSPLHF
>TRBV5-1|TRBJ2-3|.|.
TGCGCCAGCAGTACCGGGACACCTAGCACAGATACGCAGTATTTT
CASSTGTPSTDTQYF
>TRBV5-1|TRBJ2-7|.|.
TGCGCCAGCAGCTTTCCAGGTTCCTCCTACGAGCAGTACTTC
CASSFPGSSYEQYF
>TRBV11-1|TRBJ2-3|once|.
TGTGCCAGCAGCCAGCTAGGAGGCACAGATACGCAGTATTTT
CASSQLGGTDTQYF
>TRBV5-5|TRBJ1-1|.|.
TGTGCCAGCAGCACCCCACAGAACACTGAAGCTTTCTTT
CASSTPQNTEAFF
>TRBV24-1|TRBJ1-3|.|.
TGTGCCACCCGGGGGAGCGACCAACACCCGTTTTTACTCTCTGGAAACACCATATATTTT
CATRGSDQHPFLLSGNTIYF
>TRBV11-3|TRBJ2-3|.|.
TGTGCCAGCAGCTCAGAATCGGACAGCCTCACAGATACGCAGTATTTT
CASSSESDSLTDTQYF